One TCR beta chain is described in this entry. The antigen is unknown. The data were obtained in a study of identical twins. Broader study findings: Some out-of-frame alpha sequences were shared by twins, and these showed excess low generation probability. The analysis was cross-sectional rather than longitudinal within donors. The more abundant beta clonotypes in cord blood had fewer insertions, and memory repertoires did not show this.

Trimming removed 3 bases from V and 0 bases from J, with 13 bases in between. The CDR3 is made up of 15 amino acids. Germline CDR1 is DFQATT and CDR2 is SNEGSKA (reference sequence). One entry per CDR3 protein, called by TCRdb with MiXCR from the 5' RACE reads. The sample consists of some 1,600,000 distinct CDR3 sequences, under 35% of them appearing once. The receptor was derived from a newborn girl in good health. The genes are TRBV20-1 and TRBJ2-3; D not resolved. The sample comprised cord blood. The CDR3 loop is CSASIRVASTDTQYF. Here the CDR3 DNA reads TGCAGTGCTAGCATCCGGGTCGCTAGCACAGATACGCAGTATTTT.